The clone carrying this TCR beta chain is labeled as hyperexpanded. This specimen belongs to a study of control samples from healthy donors and cancer patients. The ends were cut back, 6 bases at V and 4 bases at J, with 12 bases in the middle. The CDR3 runs 13 residues. Germline lookup yields CDR1 MNHEY and CDR2 SVGAGI. Profiled with immunoSEQ multiplex PCR; TCRdb holds only in-frame clones, not every one. The sample records 90,000 to 100,000 clones, roughly three quarters being singletons. The V gene is TRBV6-5, the J gene TRBJ1-1, with a possible D match to TRBD1 (6 bases). The sequencing input was blood. This clonotype was obtained from a woman aged 25 to 45 in good health. The CDR3 coding sequence is TGTGCCAGCAGGCCTGGAGGGGGCACTGAAGCTTTCTTT. It translates to CASRPGGGTEAFF.